A single count supports the clone carrying this T cell receptor beta chain. The data were obtained in a study of blood T cell repertoires in COVID-19. Study as a whole: Donors in the United States, Italy and Spain gave samples during acute or convalescent COVID-19. In each case, the material was cDNA or gDNA derived from T cells, B-cell-depleted T cells, or PBMCs.

The germline gives CDR1 MNHEY, CDR2 SVGAGI. Losses at the gene ends were 7 bases for V and 5 bases for J; bases not matched to a gene: 3. The CDR3 has 14 amino acids. Authors' data handling: Reference gene primer amplification gave nucleated cell count estimates. Some clones are missing from TCRdb's copy, which holds only in-frame ones; the method was immunoSEQ multiplex PCR. The D gene and trimming were derived from the DNA, and the V and J assignments and clone size from that table. Here the sample spans tens of thousands of clones, approximately 86% being singletons. Sequences were obtained from peripheral blood. The V gene is TRBV6-5, the J gene TRBJ2-1; 12 nucleotides align to TRBD2. The sequence was obtained from a man older than 75 with active or convalescent COVID-19. The CDR3: CASKTSGGNNEQFF. The CDR3 bases are TGTGCCAGCAAGACTAGCGGGGGCAACAATGAGCAGTTCTTC.